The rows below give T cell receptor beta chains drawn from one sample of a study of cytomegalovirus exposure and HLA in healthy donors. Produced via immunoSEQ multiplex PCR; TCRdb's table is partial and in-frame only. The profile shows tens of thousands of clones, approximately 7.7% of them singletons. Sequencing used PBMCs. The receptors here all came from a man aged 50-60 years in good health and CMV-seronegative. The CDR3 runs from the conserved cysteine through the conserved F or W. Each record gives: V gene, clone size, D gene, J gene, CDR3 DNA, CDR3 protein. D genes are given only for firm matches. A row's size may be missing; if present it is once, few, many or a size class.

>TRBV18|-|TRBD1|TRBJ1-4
TGTGCCAGCTCAAGGAGACAGGGGGACCCTGAAAAACTGTTTTTT
CASSRRQGDPEKLFF
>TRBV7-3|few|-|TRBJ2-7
TGTGCCAGCAGCTTAACTCGGGAAACAGCCTACGAGCAGTACTTC
CASSLTRETAYEQYF
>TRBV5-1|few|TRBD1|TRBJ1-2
TGCGCCAGCAGCTTGGGGGACAGGAACTATGGCTACACCTTC
CASSLGDRNYGYTF
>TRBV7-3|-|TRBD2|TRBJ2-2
TGTGCCAGCAGCTTCCGGGGACTAGCCGGCGGGGAGCTGTTTTTT
CASSFRGLAGGELFF
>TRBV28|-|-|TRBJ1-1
TGTGCCAGCACCAGTTTAGGTCGCTGGGGCAGGGTGGACACTGAAGCTTTCTTT
CASTSLGRWGRVDTEAFF
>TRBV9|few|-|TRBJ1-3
TGTGCCAGCAGCCCAGCCAGGGCAAAGGGAAACACCATATATTTT
CASSPARAKGNTIYF
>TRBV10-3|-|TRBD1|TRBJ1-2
TGTGCCATCGGACAGGGCGATGGCTACACCTTC
CAIGQGDGYTF
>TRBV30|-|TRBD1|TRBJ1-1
TGTGCCTGGAGGGGACAGCCAACTGAAGCTTTCTTT
CAWRGQPTEAFF
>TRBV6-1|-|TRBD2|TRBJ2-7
TGTGCCAGCAGTGAAGGCATACCGGGACTAGCGGGTGTCCCCTACGAGCAGTACTTC
CASSEGIPGLAGVPYEQYF
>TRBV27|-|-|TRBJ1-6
TGTGCCAGCAGTACCAGACCGGGGGGTCTCGGATCACCCCTCCACTTT
CASSTRPGGLGSPLHF
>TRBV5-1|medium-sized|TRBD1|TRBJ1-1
TGCGCCAGTACGGGACAGGTGAACACTGAAGCTTTCTTT
CASTGQVNTEAFF
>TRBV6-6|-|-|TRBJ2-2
TGTGCCAGCAGACCAGGGGACACCGGGGAGCTGTTTTTT
CASRPGDTGELFF
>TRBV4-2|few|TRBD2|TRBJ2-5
TGTGCCAGCAGCCAAGAGGGACTAGCGGGAGAGGAGACCCAGTACTTC
CASSQEGLAGEETQYF
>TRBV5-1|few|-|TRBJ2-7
TGCGCCAGCAGCTTTGCGGCGGATCTACGGGAGCAGTACTTC
CASSFAADLREQYF
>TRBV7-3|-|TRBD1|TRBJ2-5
TGTGCCAGCAGCTTAACGGGTACAGGGGGGCAAGAGACCCAGTACTTC
CASSLTGTGGQETQYF
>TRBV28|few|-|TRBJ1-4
TGTGCCAGCAGTTTATTTGGCAAGGGGGATGAAAAACTGTTTTTT
CASSLFGKGDEKLFF
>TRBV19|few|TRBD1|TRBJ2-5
TGTGCCACAAGGGACAGGGCGTACCAAGAGACCCAGTACTTC
CATRDRAYQETQYF
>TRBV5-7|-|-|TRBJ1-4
TGTGCCAGCACCTGCTGCTATAATGAAAAACTGTTTTTT
CASTCCYNEKLFF
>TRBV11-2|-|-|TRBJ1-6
TGTGCCAGCAGCGGACGGGGTGACTCACCCCTCCACTTT
CASSGRGDSPLHF
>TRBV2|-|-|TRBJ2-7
TGTGCCAGCAGTGAAGGTCCTCCACCCGGGGAGCAGTACTTC
CASSEGPPPGEQYF
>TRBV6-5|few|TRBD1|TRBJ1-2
TGTGCCAGCAGAGCCTCAGGGGGCGCTTCCTATGGCTACACCTTC
CASRASGGASYGYTF
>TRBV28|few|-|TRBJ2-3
TGTGCCAGCAGTTTACAGGGGACAGATACGCAGTATTTT
CASSLQGTDTQYF
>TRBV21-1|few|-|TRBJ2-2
TGTGCCAGCAGCTCAGGGGCGAACACCGGGGAGCTGTTTTTT
CASSSGANTGELFF
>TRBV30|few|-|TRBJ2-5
TGTGCCTGGAGTAGCGGACAAGAGACCCAGTACTTC
CAWSSGQETQYF
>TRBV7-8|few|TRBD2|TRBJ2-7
TGTGCCAGCAGCTTAGCGGGAGGGACCTATTCCTACGAGCAGTACTTC
CASSLAGGTYSYEQYF
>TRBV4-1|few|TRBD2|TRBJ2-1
TGCGCCAGCAGCCAACAACCAGGGACAGTCCGACTAGCGGGAGCGGAGTTCTTC
CASSQQPGTVRLAGAEFF
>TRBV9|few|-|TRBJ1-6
TGTGCCAGCGGTCCCCCGGGGGGTAAGAATTCACCCCTCCACTTT
CASGPPGGKNSPLHF
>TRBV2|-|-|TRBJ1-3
TGTGCCAGCAGTGAACGATTCAGGGGATCCCACTCTGGAAACACCATATATTTT
CASSERFRGSHSGNTIYF
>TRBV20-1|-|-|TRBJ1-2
TGCAGTGCGTTCCAGAACTATGGCTACACCTTC
CSAFQNYGYTF
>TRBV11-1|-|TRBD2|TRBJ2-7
TGTGCCAGCAGTTATAGCGGGGGGGTAGCCTACGAGCAGTACTTC
CASSYSGGVAYEQYF
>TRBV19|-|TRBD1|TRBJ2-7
TGTGCCAGTAGCAAGGGGACAGCTAAAGACTCCTACGAGCAGTACTTC
CASSKGTAKDSYEQYF
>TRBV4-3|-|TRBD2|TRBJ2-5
TGCGCCAGCAGCCAAACTAGCGGGAGGGCGGCGCAAGAGACCCAGTACTTC
CASSQTSGRAAQETQYF
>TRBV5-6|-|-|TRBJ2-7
TGTGCCAGCAGCTTGAGGCAGGGAGGCTACGAGCAGTACTTC
CASSLRQGGYEQYF
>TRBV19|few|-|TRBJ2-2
TGTGCCAGTAGTAGGACAGTGAACACCGGGGAGCTGTTTTTT
CASSRTVNTGELFF
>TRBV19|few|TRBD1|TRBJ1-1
TGTGCCAGTACCCAAACAGGGGACACTGAAGCTTTCTTT
CASTQTGDTEAFF
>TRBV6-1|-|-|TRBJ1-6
TGTGCCAGCAGTGAAATCAACGCAGGGGTATCACCTTCACCCCTCCACTTT
CASSEINAGVSPSPLHF
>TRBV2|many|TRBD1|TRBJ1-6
TGTGCCAGCAGGGAACCCCAGGGGGGTGGTGATAATTCACCCCTCCACTTT
CASREPQGGGDNSPLHF
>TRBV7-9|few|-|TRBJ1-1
TGTGCCAGCAGCCGCCCCCGCTTTGAGTTGAACACTGAAGCTTTCTTT
CASSRPRFELNTEAFF
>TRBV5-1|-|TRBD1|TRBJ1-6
TGCGCCAGCAGCCAAGGACAGGGGGATTCACCCCTCCACTTT
CASSQGQGDSPLHF
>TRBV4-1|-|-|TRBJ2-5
TGCGCCAGCAGCCGAGACAGACAAGAGACCCAGTACTTC
CASSRDRQETQYF
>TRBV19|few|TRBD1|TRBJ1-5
TGTGCCAGTAGTATTGTACGACAGGGAGCTGGTAATCAGCCCCAGCATTTT
CASSIVRQGAGNQPQHF